This TCR beta chain was recorded in a study of blood T cells in healthy people across ages. This clonotype turned up a few times. The antigen is undetermined. Being one base from a much bigger clone, this may be a read error. The authors ran a second PCR of 7 to 11 cycles using a sample-barcoded 5' primer and a J-beta primer mix. The template-switch adaptor, which had 12 random nucleotides, put a tag on each cDNA molecule. Each single sample gave us at least 2.5 million CDR3-containing paired-end reads. TCRdb passed the 5' RACE reads through MiXCR, listing each CDR3 protein once. The data hold some 800,000 distinct CDR3 sequences, with 40% to 50% observed a single time. V gave up 4 bases and J gave up 5 bases; unmatched junction bases: 6. Germline-derived CDR1 and CDR2 are SGHNT and YYREEE (reference sequence). The CDR3 is 13 residues long. Study-wide results and limits: Naive CD4+ cells and diversity were both higher in long-lived donors than in aged donors. Estimates of diversity drawn from one million T cells were considered underestimates.

Sequenced: blood. This clonotype was sampled from a man between 60 and 75 years old in good health. The chain employs TRBV5-4 and TRBJ2-7, with TRBD1 matching 7 bases. CDR3: CASSAPGTDEQYF. In DNA form, the CDR3 reads TGTGCCAGCAGCGCCCCCGGGACAGACGAGCAGTACTTC. Looking up the rest from reference TRBV5-4 and TRBJ2-7 gives the full variable domain: ETGVTQSPTHLIKTRGQQVTLRCSSQSGHNTVSWYQQALGQGPQFIFQYYREEENGRGNFPPRFSGLQFPNYSSELNVNALELDDSALYLCASSAPGTDEQYFGPGTRLTVT.